Sequencing of this TCR beta chain was carried out in a study of memory CD4+ T cells and cytomegalovirus serostatus. The CDR3 has 14 residues. The V gene's germline CDR1 is MNHNS and CDR2 SASEGT. The method was immunoSEQ multiplex PCR; TCRdb's version includes in-frame clones alone and lacks a portion of them. This table has around 40,000 clones, roughly 80% appearing once. Single viable CD3+CD4+CD8-CD45RO+ cells were sorted as the memory CD4+ T cells. Concerning this clone itself: Its antigen is undetermined. A read error may produce the germline difference seen at one junction end.

Study-level findings and limits: Repertoires predicted CMV serostatus with median bootstrapped AUC of about 0.95.

What was sequenced was memory CD4+ T cells from blood. This sequence was found in an adult in good health and CMV-seronegative. This chain joins TRBV6-1 and TRBJ1-5; TRBD1 matches 7 bases. The CDR3 here is CASREDRAGQPQHF. Written as DNA, the CDR3 is TGTGCCAGCAGGGAAGACAGGGCGGGGCAGCCCCAGCATTTT.